The rows below give T cell receptor beta chains drawn from one sample of a study of Siglec-9 on CD8 T cells in melanoma. Libraries were prepared by immunoSEQ multiplex PCR; TCRdb keeps only in-frame clonotypes and omits some of them. The repertoire consists of roughly 30,000 clones, with about 80% occurring once and the leading ten covering approximately 6.4%. The sample consisted of Siglec-9- CD8+ T cells sorted from blood. These receptors originate from a human donor in good health. Each CDR3 is given with its conserved first and last residue. The D gene is left open where the match is weak. Size is omitted from some rows. Given values are once, few, many or a class for expanded clones.

>.|.|TRBJ2-2|TRBV2
CASLGESGELFF
TGTGCCAGCTTGGGAGAGAGCGGGGAGCTGTTTTTT
>TRBD1|.|TRBJ2-3|TRBV7-2
CASSSDRATDTQYF
TGTGCCAGCAGCTCGGACAGGGCGACAGATACGCAGTATTTT
>TRBD1|.|TRBJ2-6|TRBV28
CASKYTGVSGANVLTF
TGTGCCAGCAAATATACAGGGGTTTCTGGGGCCAACGTCCTGACTTTC
>.|once|TRBJ1-1|TRBV19
CASSKGPHEAFF
TGTGCCAGTAGTAAGGGCCCGCATGAAGCTTTCTTT
>.|.|TRBJ1-2|TRBV15
CATSRRSGDGYTF
TGTGCCACCAGCAGGCGCTCAGGGGATGGCTACACCTTC
>.|.|TRBJ2-7|TRBV30
CAWSVGRVEQYF
TGTGCCTGGAGTGTGGGCAGGGTCGAGCAGTACTTC
>TRBD2|.|TRBJ2-1|TRBV19
CASSIPGLAGSYNEQFF
TGTGCCAGTAGTATCCCGGGACTAGCGGGATCCTACAATGAGCAGTTCTTC
>.|.|TRBJ2-1|TRBV7-9
CASSSPPEDEQFF
TGTGCCAGCAGCTCTCCCCCTGAGGATGAGCAGTTCTTC
>.|.|TRBJ1-3|TRBV30
CAWGGVFSGNTIYF
TGTGCCTGGGGAGGGGTTTTCTCTGGAAACACCATATATTTT
>.|.|TRBJ1-2|TRBV7-7
CASSPTASRPHRGYTF
TGTGCCAGCAGCCCCACTGCCAGTCGCCCCCATAGGGGCTACACCTTC
>.|once|TRBJ1-3|TRBV29-1
CSVGRENTIYF
TGCAGCGTTGGTAGGGAAAACACCATATATTTT
>.|.|TRBJ2-7|TRBV5-1
CASSSSYEQYF
TGCGCCAGCAGCTCCTCCTACGAGCAGTACTTC
>TRBD2|.|TRBJ2-1|TRBV4-1
CASSQDSSGTYNEQFF
TGCGCCAGCAGCCAAGATTCTAGCGGGACATACAATGAGCAGTTCTTC
>.|once|TRBJ1-2|TRBV19
CASSIVISDYGYTF
TGTGCCAGTAGTATAGTTATATCGGACTATGGCTACACCTTC
>.|.|TRBJ1-1|TRBV9
CASSVEGGANTEAFF
TGTGCCAGCAGCGTCGAAGGGGGGGCGAACACTGAAGCTTTCTTT
>TRBD1|.|TRBJ2-1|TRBV7-8
CASSLGTGLYNEQFF
TGTGCCAGCAGCTTAGGGACAGGGTTGTACAATGAGCAGTTCTTC
>.|few|TRBJ1-5|TRBV6-5
CASSPGTNQPQHF
TGTGCCAGCAGCCCCGGGACCAATCAGCCCCAGCATTTT
>.|.|TRBJ2-1|TRBV10-1
CASSEMGRGNEQFF
TGCGCCAGCAGTGAGATGGGCAGGGGCAATGAGCAGTTCTTC
>.|.|TRBJ2-5|TRBV4-1
CASSQDTADQETQYF
TGCGCCAGCAGCCAAGACACGGCGGACCAAGAGACCCAGTACTTC
>.|.|TRBJ1-4|TRBV11-2
CASRGIGGLNEKLFF
TGTGCCAGCAGGGGGATAGGGGGACTTAATGAAAAACTGTTTTTT
>.|.|TRBJ1-1|TRBV7-9
CASSQTGTEAFF
TGTGCCAGCAGTCAAACAGGGACTGAAGCTTTCTTT
>.|.|TRBJ1-1|TRBV7-9
CASSSTGKNTEAFF
TGTGCCAGCAGCTCGACCGGGAAGAACACTGAAGCTTTCTTT
>.|.|TRBJ2-4|TRBV7-9
CASSLAMGPKNIQYF
TGTGCCAGCAGCTTAGCTATGGGGCCTAAAAACATTCAGTACTTC
>.|once|TRBJ2-2|TRBV10-3
CAISEEQLHANTGELFF
TGTGCCATCAGTGAAGAACAGCTTCACGCGAACACCGGGGAGCTGTTTTTT
>.|.|TRBJ2-7|TRBV5-6
CASSFWQGWHEQYF
TGTGCCAGCAGCTTCTGGCAGGGGTGGCACGAGCAGTACTTC
>.|.|TRBJ2-3|TRBV13
CASSPRDTLSTDTQYF
TGTGCCAGCAGCCCCCGGGACACCCTTAGCACAGATACGCAGTATTTT
>.|.|TRBJ2-5|TRBV12-5
CASGPRDRYGETQYF
TGTGCTAGTGGCCCCCGCGACAGGTATGGGGAGACCCAGTACTTC
>.|.|TRBJ1-1|TRBV19
CASSIISGTNTEAFF
TGTGCCAGTAGTATAATTTCCGGAACCAACACTGAAGCTTTCTTT
>.|.|TRBJ2-5|TRBV5-8
CASSLWGFGETQYF
TGTGCCAGCAGCTTATGGGGCTTTGGAGAGACCCAGTACTTC
>.|.|TRBJ1-5|TRBV5-5
CASSLWAGNQPQHF
TGTGCCAGCAGCTTGTGGGCAGGCAATCAGCCCCAGCATTTT